The rows below give T cell receptor beta chains drawn from one sample of a study of molecular identifiers for immune sequencing clone quantification. TCRdb ran MiXCR on the PCR reads and lists one entry per CDR3 protein. This table holds 550,000 to 750,000 distinct CDR3 sequences, 20% found once. Specimen: naive CD8+ T cells from blood, with Jurkat cell RNA spiked in. Receptors were obtained from a human donor in good health. Some libraries in this study had Jurkat cell RNA spiked in. Each CDR3 is given with its conserved first and last residue. The D gene is left open where the match is weak. Clone size is given for some rows only: seen once, a few or many times, or a class if the clone is expanded.

D,J,V,size,DNA,CDR3
-,TRBJ2-7,TRBV20-1,few,TGCAGTGCTAGTCTGCCAAGCTCCTACGAGCAGTACTTC,CSASLPSSYEQYF
TRBD2,TRBJ2-5,TRBV5-4,many,TGTGCCAGCAGCCCCGGGACTAGCGGGGAGACCCAGTACTTC,CASSPGTSGETQYF
TRBD1,TRBJ2-7,TRBV5-1,few,TGCGCCAGCAGCCAACAAGGGACAGGGAGCTCCTACGAGCAGTACTTC,CASSQQGTGSSYEQYF
TRBD1,TRBJ2-3,TRBV7-2,many,TGTGCCAGCAGCTTAGAGGCTTGGGGTGGAGACAGGGACACAGATACGCAGTATTTT,CASSLEAWGGDRDTDTQYF
-,TRBJ2-2,TRBV2,many,TGTGCCAGCCTTAGCGACGCGAACACCGGGGAGCTGTTTTTT,CASLSDANTGELFF
-,TRBJ2-7,TRBV5-6,many,TGTGCCAGCAGCCAATACACCGGGACTTCCACCTACGAGCAGTACTTC,CASSQYTGTSTYEQYF
-,TRBJ2-5,TRBV12-3/TRBV12-4,few,TGTGCCAGCAGTCAAACAGCGTTCCAAGAGACCCAGTACTTC,CASSQTAFQETQYF
-,TRBJ1-1,TRBV28,many,TGTGCCAGCAGTCCTTTTTCCCTCATGGGGAGGGCGTGGGAGAACACTGAAGCTTTCTTT,CASSPFSLMGRAWENTEAFF
TRBD1,TRBJ1-2,TRBV7-9,-,TGTGCCAGCAGCCCAACACTCCTCACAGACAGGGTCAGTGGCTACACCTTC,CASSPTLLTDRVSGYTF
TRBD1,TRBJ2-7,TRBV7-3,-,TGTGCCAGCGGCTTGGGACAGGGTTACGAGCAGTACTTC,CASGLGQGYEQYF
-,TRBJ2-7,TRBV13,many,TGTGCCAGCAGCCTTAGGGCAGCCCACGAGCAGTACTTC,CASSLRAAHEQYF
-,TRBJ1-1,TRBV19,-,TGTGCCAGTATTGAGGGCACTGAAGCTTTCTTT,CASIEGTEAFF
-,TRBJ1-1,TRBV29-1,many,TGCAGCGCCAGAACGGACAGCACTGGGACTGAAGCTTTCTTT,CSARTDSTGTEAFF
-,TRBJ1-1,TRBV7-9,-,TGTGCCAGCAGCCCGCCCGTCGGGCGGACTGAAGCTTTCTTT,CASSPPVGRTEAFF
TRBD2,TRBJ2-1,TRBV20-1,many,TGCAGTGCTTTTAGGACTAGCGGGGGCAATGAGCAGTTCTTC,CSAFRTSGGNEQFF
TRBD1,TRBJ2-1,TRBV11-2,many,TGTGCCAGCAGGGGACAGGGGGCATCCTACAATGAGCAGTTCTTC,CASRGQGASYNEQFF
-,TRBJ2-3,TRBV5-6,many,TGTGCCAGCAGCGATGAACTTCTAATAGATACGCAGTATTTT,CASSDELLIDTQYF
-,TRBJ2-2,TRBV7-9,many,TGTGCCAGCAGCTTAGATGTGGAGACCGGGGAGCTGTTTTTT,CASSLDVETGELFF
-,TRBJ2-3,TRBV19,many,TGTGCCGCCGGGACGGATGGAGATACGCAGTATTTT,CAAGTDGDTQYF
TRBD2,TRBJ2-7,TRBV7-9,-,TGTGCCAGCGGCTTAGCGGGGAGAGGCTACGAGCAGTACTTC,CASGLAGRGYEQYF
-,TRBJ1-6,TRBV2,many,TGTGCCAGCAGGACACAGGGTTTTAATTCACCCCTCCACTTT,CASRTQGFNSPLHF
-,TRBJ1-4,TRBV7-9,many,TGTGCCAGTAGCCTAACGGCGGGACGGATTAATGAAAAACTGTTTTTT,CASSLTAGRINEKLFF
TRBD2,TRBJ2-3,TRBV6-6,-,TGTTCCAGCTCCGATAGCGGGAGTTCGGATACGCAGTATTTT,CSSSDSGSSDTQYF
TRBD2,TRBJ2-5,TRBV9,-,TGTGCCAGCAGCCAGCCTTCTAGCGGGAGTCAAGAGACCCAGTACTTC,CASSQPSSGSQETQYF
TRBD1,TRBJ2-5,TRBV5-1,-,TGCGCCAGCAGCTTGGGGACACAGGGGGCTTTAGAGACCCAGTACTTC,CASSLGTQGALETQYF
TRBD1,TRBJ1-5,TRBV28,-,TGTGCCAGCCAAACAGGGGGCCATCAGCCCCAGCATTTT,CASQTGGHQPQHF
TRBD2,TRBJ2-2,TRBV30,many,TGTGCCTGGAGTGTAAATCTGGGAGGGACGAACACCGGGGAGCTGTTTTTT,CAWSVNLGGTNTGELFF
-,TRBJ1-1,TRBV4-1,many,TGCGCCAGCAGCCAAACGCCGGCAAACACTGAAGCTTTCTTT,CASSQTPANTEAFF
-,TRBJ2-7,TRBV27,-,TGTGCCAGCGGTTTCCCGGGGTCCTACGAGCAGTACTTC,CASGFPGSYEQYF
-,TRBJ2-1,TRBV4-2,many,TGTGCCAGCAGCATCACGAATGAGCAGTTCTTC,CASSITNEQFF
-,TRBJ2-7,TRBV19,many,TGTGCCAGTAGTATAGAGGCGGGACTGACCTACGAGCAGTACTTC,CASSIEAGLTYEQYF
TRBD1,TRBJ1-3,TRBV7-2,many,TGTGCCAGCAAACGGGACAGCTTCTCTGGAAACACCATATATTTT,CASKRDSFSGNTIYF
-,TRBJ1-1,TRBV5-1,few,TGCGCCAGCAGCTCCGCCGCGGGGCGGGTGAACACTGAAGCTTTCTTT,CASSSAAGRVNTEAFF
-,TRBJ1-5,TRBV19,many,TGTGCCAGTAGTAATGCAGGGTACAATCAGCCCCAGCATTTT,CASSNAGYNQPQHF
TRBD2,TRBJ2-7,TRBV4-1,many,TGCGCCAGCAGCCAAGGTCCCGGGACTAGCTTTGACGAGCAGTACTTC,CASSQGPGTSFDEQYF
TRBD2,TRBJ2-3,TRBV7-9,many,TGTGCCAGCAGCCCCCGTCTAGCGGGAGCGCTTGGAGATACGCAGTATTTT,CASSPRLAGALGDTQYF
TRBD1,TRBJ2-3,TRBV2,many,TGTGCCAGCAGTGAGGTTTCAGGGGGCCGGTATGCAGATACGCAGTATTTT,CASSEVSGGRYADTQYF
-,TRBJ2-7,TRBV7-9,-,TGTGCCAGCGGCATTGGGAGCTCCTACGAGCAGTACTTC,CASGIGSSYEQYF
-,TRBJ2-7,TRBV7-2,many,TGTGCCAGCAGCTACGCAGGAACCCTCGAGCAGTACTTC,CASSYAGTLEQYF
-,TRBJ2-1,TRBV11-2,-,TGTGCCAGCAGCCACGAAGGAAGCTCCTACAATGAGCAGTTCTTC,CASSHEGSSYNEQFF
-,TRBJ2-3,TRBV9,many,TGTGCCAGCAGCACTCCCTCTGGAGGAATCGGTGGGCTCACAGATACGCAGTATTTT,CASSTPSGGIGGLTDTQYF
-,TRBJ1-5,TRBV24-1,-,TGTGCCACCAGTGACCTGGACACCAATCAGCCCCAGCATTTT,CATSDLDTNQPQHF
-,TRBJ2-2,TRBV4-3,-,TGCGCCAGCAGCCAAGGATACGGGGAGCTGTTTTTT,CASSQGYGELFF
TRBD1,TRBJ2-7,TRBV28,-,TGTGCCAGCAGTTTCGGCAGACAGGGCTACGAGCAGTACTTC,CASSFGRQGYEQYF
-,TRBJ1-2,TRBV7-9,-,TGTGCCAGCAGCTTAGTAGGAGGCTCTGGCTACACCTTC,CASSLVGGSGYTF
-,TRBJ2-7,TRBV5-4,few,TGTGCCAGCAGCTCAGGGGGGATGGGAGTCGCTTACGAGCAGTACTTC,CASSSGGMGVAYEQYF
-,TRBJ1-1,TRBV13,many,TGTGCCAGCAGCCAGAGGTACACTGAAGCTTTCTTT,CASSQRYTEAFF
-,TRBJ2-7,TRBV28,many,TGTGCCAGCAGTTCCCCTTACATCTCGGCGGAGGAGGGCAGCGAGCAGTACTTC,CASSSPYISAEEGSEQYF
-,TRBJ1-2,TRBV5-6,few,TGTGCCAGCAGCTTGAAGACAGCCACCACCCTGGCATTTGGCTACACCTTC,CASSLKTATTLAFGYTF
-,TRBJ1-2,TRBV4-1,-,TGCGCCAACAGCCAAGAAGTGGGGGCGAACTGTGGCTACACCTTC,CANSQEVGANCGYTF
-,TRBJ2-4,TRBV19,few,TGTGCCAGTAGTACCCGGGACACCCCCGCTTTTCAGTACTTC,CASSTRDTPAFQYF
TRBD2,TRBJ2-1,TRBV27,many,TGTGCCAGCAGTTTAAATAGCGGGGGCCTTGTTGAGCAGTTCTTC,CASSLNSGGLVEQFF
TRBD2,TRBJ2-7,TRBV10-3,-,TGTGCCATCAGGCAGGGGCTAGCGGGAGGGCCGGGGGAGCAGTACTTC,CAIRQGLAGGPGEQYF
TRBD2,TRBJ2-7,TRBV5-6,many,TGTGCCAGCTCCGAGGGCGGGAGGGGGAACGAGCAGTACTTC,CASSEGGRGNEQYF